This T cell receptor (beta chain) was retrieved from a study of blood T cell repertoires in COVID-19. The wider study: COVID-19 samples, acute and convalescent, were from the United States, Italy and Spain.

Original methodology: By means of reference gene primer amplification, nucleated cell counts were estimated. The method was immunoSEQ multiplex PCR; TCRdb's version includes in-frame clones alone and lacks a portion of them. Clonal size and the V and J genes are those of that table, whereas D and trimming came from the DNA. This table holds around 250,000 clones, less than 90% found once. V was pared by 5 bases and J by 5 bases, with 8 bases of the junction left unmatched. The CDR3 has 14 residues. Germline V gives CDR1 SGHRS, CDR2 YFSETQ. The chain is built from TRBV5-1 and TRBJ2-5; 8 bases align to TRBD1. The source of this sequence is a man in his 60s who had recovered from COVID-19. The specimen was peripheral blood. CDR3 amino acids: CASRTGAGRETQYF. For the CDR3, the DNA is TGCGCCAGCAGGACAGGGGCAGGGCGGGAGACCCAGTACTTC.